Many counts were recorded for the clone carrying this T cell receptor (beta chain). Per the germline V gene, CDR1 is LGHNA and CDR2 is YNFKEQ. V gave up 0 bases and J gave up 8 bases; unmatched junction bases: 6. This CDR3 spans 16 amino acids. The entry originates in a study of low-dose radiotherapy and immunotherapy resistance in tumors. First-strand cDNA used TRAV- and TRBV-specific primers, covering alpha and beta chains. TCRs were put through approximately 20 PCR cycles of amplification with Phusion. A constant-region primer and the V-primer adapter served as the primer pair. Each CDR3 protein is one row after TCRdb ran MiXCR on the reads. Seen here are more than 50,000 distinct CDR3 sequences, 26% observed once, and the top ten hold 5.5% to 8.5%. Time point of the sample: before trial treatment. The therapy administered to donors comprised nivolumab, ipilimumab, aspirin, low-dose cyclophosphamide and low-dose radiotherapy.

This rearrangement joins TRBV4-2 to TRBJ1-4; 10 positions match TRBD1. The sequencing here drew on PBMCs, taken before treatment. This clonotype was obtained from a male donor with rectosigmoid adenocarcinoma. The CDR3 bases are TGTGCCAGCAGCCAAGATAAGGGGACAGGGGAGGAAAAACTGTTTTTT. Translation gives CASSQDKGTGEEKLFF.